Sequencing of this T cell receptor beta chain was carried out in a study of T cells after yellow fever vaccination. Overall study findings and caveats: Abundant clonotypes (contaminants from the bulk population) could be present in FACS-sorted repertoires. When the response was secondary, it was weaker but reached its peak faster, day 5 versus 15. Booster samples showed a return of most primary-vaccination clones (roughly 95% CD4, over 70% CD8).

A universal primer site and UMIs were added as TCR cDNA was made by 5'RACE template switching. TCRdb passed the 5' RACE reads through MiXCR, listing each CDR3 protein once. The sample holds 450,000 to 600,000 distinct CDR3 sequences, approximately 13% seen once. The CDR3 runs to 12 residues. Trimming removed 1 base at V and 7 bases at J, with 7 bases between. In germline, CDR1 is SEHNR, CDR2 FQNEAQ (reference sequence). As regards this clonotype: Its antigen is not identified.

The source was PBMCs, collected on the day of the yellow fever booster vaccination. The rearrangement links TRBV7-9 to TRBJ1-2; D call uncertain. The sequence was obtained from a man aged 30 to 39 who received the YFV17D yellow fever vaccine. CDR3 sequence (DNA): TGTGCCAGCAGCTTAGGGAGAGGTGGCTACACCTTC. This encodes CASSLGRGGYTF.